One and the same sample provided the 15 T cell receptor beta chains below, sequenced in a study of blood T cell repertoires in COVID-19. Profiling relied on immunoSEQ multiplex PCR, and the TCRdb table lists in-frame clones only, not all of them. The sample records around 140,000 clones, approximately 87% being singletons. The specimen was peripheral blood. The receptor source for this set is a woman aged 45-60 years with active or convalescent COVID-19.

This chain links TRBV9 with TRBJ2-2; the D is unclear. Germline V gene lookup returns CDR1 SGDLS and CDR2 YYNGEE. Trimming removed 2 bases from V and 7 bases from J, with 9 bases in between. CDR3 length equals 13 residues. Written as DNA, the CDR3 is TGTGCCAGCAGCGTTTACGAGCTCGGGGAGCTGTTTTTT. This codes for CASSVYELGELFF.

The chain uses TRBV7-2 and TRBJ1-2; 9 nucleotides align to TRBD1. The V segment lost 4 bases and the J segment 4 bases; nucleotides outside the gene matches: 7. Germline CDR1 and CDR2: SGHTA and FQGNSA. CDR3 length: 15 residues. The CDR3 nucleotides read TGTGCCAGCAGCTGGAAGGGGACAGGGATCTATGGCTACACCTTC. It translates to CASSWKGTGIYGYTF. Filled out from reference TRBV7-2 and TRBJ1-2, the complete variable domain reads GAGVSQSPSNKVTEKGKDVELRCDPISGHTALYWYRQSLGQGLEFLIYFQGNSAPDKSGLPSDRFSAERTGGSVSTLTIQRTQQEDSAVYLCASSWKGTGIYGYTFGSGTRLTVV.

The chain uses TRBV5-1 and TRBJ2-4; 8 bases line up with TRBD2. V lost 0 bases, J lost 2 bases, and 4 bases stayed unmatched. The CDR3 loop spans 16 amino acids. Germline loops: CDR1 SGHRS, CDR2 YFSETQ. DNA for the CDR3: TGCGCCAGCAGCTTGGGGGCGGGAGGCCCCAAAAACATTCAGTACTTC. Translating it yields CASSLGAGGPKNIQYF.

This chain joins TRBV6-2 or TRBV6-3 and TRBJ1-1; tentatively, D is TRBD1 (5 bases). The CDR3 is 13 amino acids. Germline V lookup: CDR1 MNHEY, CDR2 SVGEGT. Trimming took 5 bases from V and 1 from J, leaving 8 bases between them. CDR3 coding DNA: TGTGCCAGCAGTCCGCAGGGGAACACTGAAGCTTTCTTT. It specifies CASSPQGNTEAFF.

The chain has TRBV27 and TRBJ2-7; D is perhaps TRBD2 (6 bases). Trimming took off 4 bases at V and 3 bases at J, with 13 bases between the two ends. The CDR3 loop spans 14 amino acids. In germline, CDR1 is MNHEY, CDR2 SMNVEV (reference sequence). The CDR3, as DNA: TGTGCCAGCAGTTCAGCCGGGACTGGCTACGAGCAGTACTTC. Translating gives CASSSAGTGYEQYF.

The chain's CDR3 is CASGLSAGLNTGELFF. CDR3 nucleotide sequence: TGTGCTAGTGGTTTAAGTGCAGGGCTTAACACCGGGGAGCTGTTTTTT. The chain uses TRBV12-5 and TRBJ2-2, with D possibly matching TRBD1 (5 bases). The CDR3 runs to 16 residues. V lost 3 bases and J lost 2, with 13 bases in between. Germline values: CDR1 LGHNT, CDR2 FRNRAP.

The J gene is TRBJ1-4, the V gene TRBV6-5, with a tentative D call TRBD1 (5 bases). CDR3 size: 14 residues. V dropped 6 bases and J dropped 4 bases, with 12 bases sitting between them. Per germline, CDR1 MNHEY and CDR2 SVGAGI. The CDR3 protein is CASRKDTINEKLFF. Here the CDR3 DNA reads TGTGCCAGCAGGAAGGACACCATTAATGAAAAACTGTTTTTT.

The chain uses TRBV28 and TRBJ2-5; 8 nucleotides match TRBD1. This CDR3 comprises 16 residues. CDR1 is MDHEN and CDR2 is SYDVKM in the germline V gene. J lost 0 bases, V lost 2 bases, and 5 bases had no gene match. CDR3 amino acids: CASSLEVGQDQETQYF. Here the CDR3 DNA reads TGTGCCAGCAGTTTAGAGGTGGGACAGGACCAAGAGACCCAGTACTTC.

V usage is TRBV7-6 and J usage is TRBJ2-2, with TRBD2 matching over 9 bases. The CDR3 is 17 amino acids. After removal of 1 base from V and 3 bases from J, the junction contained 6 bases not matched to a gene. Germline V lookup: CDR1 SGHVS, CDR2 FNYEAQ. The CDR3 here is CASSLVSGGPDTGELFF. In DNA form, the CDR3 reads TGTGCCAGCAGCTTAGTGAGCGGGGGGCCTGACACCGGGGAGCTGTTTTTT.

The chain recombines TRBV27 with TRBJ2-1, with TRBD2 as a possible D gene (6 bases). The CDR3 is 16 amino acids. CDR1 is MNHEY, CDR2 SMNVEV, per germline (reference sequence). V lost 2 bases, J lost 7 bases, and 18 bases lay in between. CDR3 sequence: CASSLNPGDAENEQFF. DNA for the CDR3: TGTGCCAGCAGTTTAAATCCGGGGGACGCGGAGAATGAGCAGTTCTTC.

The CDR3 loop reads CASSYSGHYNEQFF. CDR3 sequence (DNA): TGTGCCAGCAGTTATTCGGGACACTACAATGAGCAGTTCTTC. The V gene is TRBV6-5, the J gene TRBJ2-1, with TRBD1 as a possible D gene (6 bases). The CDR3 has 14 amino acids. CDR1 MNHEY and CDR2 SVGAGI come from the germline V gene. Trimming left V 3 bases short and J 3 bases short, with 9 bases between.

This clone was observed a few times. The chain uses TRBV7-2 and TRBJ2-7; a possible D gene is TRBD1 (6 bases). Germline CDR1 and CDR2: SGHTA and FQGNSA. The CDR3 is 13 residues long. The V and J ends lost 7 bases and 5 bases respectively, with 15 bases between them. The DNA for the CDR3 is TGTGCCAGCAATCGGCGAGGGGACAACGAGCAGTACTTC. Translated, it gives CASNRRGDNEQYF.

This chain links TRBV4-1 with TRBJ1-5; the D gene is possibly TRBD1 (6 bases). The germline V gene encodes CDR1 MGHRA and CDR2 YSYEKL. The CDR3 contains 15 residues. Trimming left V 8 bases short and J 4 bases short, with 18 bases between. CDR3 in DNA: TGCGCCAGCGAAGAGGGACAACCAGTAAATCAGCCCCAGCATTTT. Encoded protein: CASEEGQPVNQPQHF.

The chain couples TRBV9 to TRBJ1-1, with D tentatively TRBD1 (6 bases). CDR1 SGDLS and CDR2 YYNGEE come from the germline V gene. The CDR3 covers 16 residues. Trimming stripped 0 bases from V and 4 bases from J, with 16 bases between. Here the CDR3 DNA reads TGTGCCAGCAGCGTAGAAACCCCAGGGGTCCCCACTGAAGCTTTCTTT. Translation gives CASSVETPGVPTEAFF. The whole variable domain, remainder taken from reference TRBV9 and TRBJ1-1, is DSGVTQTPKHLITATGQRVTLRCSPRSGDLSVYWYQQSLDQGLQFLIQYYNGEERAKGNILERFSAQQFPDLHSELNLSSLELGDSALYFCASSVETPGVPTEAFFGQGTRLTVV.

The chain uses TRBV28 and TRBJ1-5, with D hard to call. The CDR3 sequence is 16 residues long. Trimming took off 5 bases at V and 6 bases at J, with 20 bases between the two ends. The germline CDR1 and CDR2 sequences are MDHEN and SYDVKM. The chain's CDR3 is CASSPPGAGSRQPQHF. DNA for the CDR3: TGTGCCAGCAGTCCCCCCGGCGCGGGTTCGCGTCAGCCCCAGCATTTT.